This TCR beta chain originates from a study of T cell changes during pregnancy in multiple sclerosis. Assay: immunoSEQ multiplex PCR; the TCRdb copy retains only in-frame clones and omits some. The sample comprises about 49,000 clones, approximately 92% of which are singletons, and 0.8% to 1% rests with the top ten. The starting material was peripheral blood, obtained after pregnancy. The sequence was obtained from a female donor with multiple sclerosis, enrolled in a pregnancy study.

The CDR3 DNA reads TGTGCCACCAGCAGACCTCGGGGGGGAGGGACTCGCACCGGGGAGCTGTTTTTT. It specifies CATSRPRGGGTRTGELFF. The chain combines TRBV15 with TRBJ2-2; 8 nucleotides agree with TRBD2. Germline trimming cut 2 bases from V and 4 bases from J; bases unmatched to any gene: 12. The CDR3 length is 18 residues. CDR1 is LNHNV and CDR2 is YYDKDF in the germline V gene (reference sequence).